The 26 T cell receptor beta chains below come from one sample, sequenced in a study of CD8 T cells in ankylosing spondylitis. Study conclusions and caveats: Blood from ankylosing spondylitis patients appeared to carry a characteristic roughly eight-variant TCR beta motif.

Their cognate antigens are unknown. Using its own MiXCR run on the 5' RACE reads, TCRdb lists one record per CDR3 protein. The table records about 540,000 distinct CDR3 sequences, approximately 11% of them present only once. Material: blood, either unsorted or a sorted T cell fraction (not recorded which). The receptors originated from a male donor with ankylosing spondylitis.

A few counts support this clonotype. This chain joins TRBV7-2 and TRBJ2-7, with D unclear. Per the germline V gene, CDR1 is SGHTA and CDR2 is FQGNSA. This CDR3 contains 14 residues. Trimming removed 5 bases from V and 3 bases from J, with 14 bases in between. The CDR3 DNA follows: TGTGCCAGCAGCCTGGTTGTGGGGAACTACGAGCAGTACGTC. Amino acid sequence: CASSLVVGNYEQYV.

The chain is built from TRBV18 and TRBJ2-1; D perhaps matches TRBD2 (5 bases). This CDR3 has 13 residues. V shed 0 bases and J shed 13 bases, with 13 bases lying between them. Germline lookup yields CDR1 KGHSH and CDR2 LQKENI. The CDR3 region is CASSPPREAPQFF. As DNA, the CDR3 is TGTGCCAGCTCACCACCTCGGGAAGCGCCCCAGTTCTTC.

In this sample, this clonotype turned up a few times. The rearrangement joins TRBV7-9 to TRBJ1-1, with 9 bases aligning to TRBD1. Trimming removed 5 bases from V and 6 bases from J; junction bases left unmatched: 10. Germline V gene sequence: CDR1 SEHNR, CDR2 FQNEAQ (reference sequence). The CDR3 runs 15 residues. The CDR3 DNA follows: TGTGCCAGCAGCGTAGACTTGGACAGGGGACCTGAAGCTTTCTTT. Translated: CASSVDLDRGPEAFF.

There are a few counts of this clonotype. The genes are TRBV10-3 and TRBJ2-7; TRBD2 matches 12 bases. The CDR3 is 14 amino acids. After removal of 7 bases from V and 3 bases from J, the junction contained 4 bases not matched to a gene. Germline values: CDR1 ENHRY, CDR2 SYGVKD. CDR3 region: CAITRTSGNYEQYF. CDR3 nucleotides: TGTGCCATCACTAGGACTAGCGGGAACTACGAGCAGTACTTC.

The J gene is TRBJ1-5, the V gene TRBV12-3 or TRBV12-4; D might be TRBD1 (6 bases). Trimming shortened V by 6 bases and J by 3 bases, and 15 bases separated the two germline ends. This CDR3 has 15 amino acids. In nucleotides, the CDR3 is TGTGCCAGCAGGCCAGCGGACAGACACAATCAGCCCCAGCATTTT. This gives the protein CASRPADRHNQPQHF.

V usage is TRBV5-1 and J usage is TRBJ2-2, with 9 bases matching TRBD1. The CDR3 runs 15 residues. V was pared by 4 bases and J by 6 bases, with 7 bases of the junction left unmatched. Germline V gene lookup returns CDR1 SGHRS and CDR2 YFSETQ. For the CDR3, the DNA is TGCGCCAGCAGCCCGGGGGACAGGGACCCCGGGGAGCTGTTTTTT. It codes for CASSPGDRDPGELFF. The full variable domain, completed using reference TRBV5-1 and TRBJ2-2, is KAGVTQTPRYLIKTRGQQVTLSCSPISGHRSVSWYQQTPGQGLQFLFEYFSETQRNKGNFPGRFSGRQFSNSRSEMNVSTLELGDSALYLCASSPGDRDPGELFFGEGSRLTVL.

The chain is built from TRBV27 and TRBJ2-3; D possibly corresponds to TRBD1 (6 bases). The CDR3 contains 14 residues. Between the trimmed V and J ends, which lost 6 bases and 3 bases, there was a span of 13 bases. Germline V gives CDR1 MNHEY, CDR2 SMNVEV (reference sequence). The CDR3 here is CASSINRATDTQYF. The CDR3 nucleotides are TGTGCCAGCAGCATTAACAGGGCTACAGATACGCAGTATTTT.

This clonotype was observed a handful of times. The chain couples TRBV5-1 to TRBJ1-1; TRBD1 is a possible D gene (5 bases). The CDR3 contains 16 residues. Trimming cost V 1 base and J 1 base, with 14 bases left between them. From germline, CDR1 is SGHRS and CDR2 YFSETQ. The CDR3 loop reads CASSLLVQATNTEAFF. As DNA, the CDR3 is TGCGCCAGCAGCTTGTTAGTACAGGCGACGAACACTGAAGCTTTCTTT.

This clonotype occurred a few times. The chain recombines TRBV7-9 with TRBJ2-7; maybe TRBD1 (5 bases). Germline V gives CDR1 SEHNR, CDR2 FQNEAQ (reference sequence). V lost 5 bases and J 3 bases, leaving 14 bases between the germline ends. The CDR3 extends over 14 amino acids. The DNA of the CDR3 is TGTGCCAGCAGCATCATGGACACCAGCTACGAGCAGTACTTC. Its translation: CASSIMDTSYEQYF. The full variable domain, in which reference TRBV7-9 and TRBJ2-7 provide the parts outside the CDR3, is DTGVSQNPRHKITKRGQNVTFRCDPISEHNRLYWYRQTLGQGPEFLTYFQNEAQLEKSRLLSDRFSAERPKGSFSTLEIQRTEQGDSAMYLCASSIMDTSYEQYFGPGTRLTVT.

There are a few counts of this clonotype. The J gene is TRBJ2-7, the V gene TRBV27; 12 nucleotides align to TRBD1. Per the germline V gene, CDR1 is MNHEY and CDR2 is SMNVEV (reference sequence). The ends lost 6 bases at V and 6 bases at J; junction bases unmatched: 6. The CDR3 is 14 amino acids. CDR3 sequence reads: CASSPGTGGVEQYF. DNA for the CDR3: TGTGCCAGCAGCCCCGGGACAGGGGGCGTCGAGCAGTACTTC.

This clonotype has a count of ten or more. The rearrangement uses TRBV12-3 or TRBV12-4 and TRBJ1-1; 7 bases map to TRBD1. V lost 5 bases and J lost 1; bases outside the gene matches: 13. CDR3 length equals 17 residues. CDR3 coding DNA: TGTGCCAGCAGTCCCCCGCAACAGGGGCCACGGAACACTGAAGCTTTCTTT. Translated: CASSPPQQGPRNTEAFF.

The chain carries TRBV2 and TRBJ1-4; D unclear. The CDR3 is 16 amino acids. V was trimmed by 11 bases and J by 7 bases, leaving 26 bases between them. Germline V gene sequence: CDR1 SNHLY, CDR2 FYNNEI. The CDR3 region has the DNA TGTGCCTCACGGCGGGCGGATCAGACCATTGGTGAAAAACTGTTTTTT. Its translation: CASRRADQTIGEKLFF.

Many counts were recorded for this clonotype. This chain links TRBV27 with TRBJ2-1, with a tentative D call TRBD1 (6 bases). Trimming pared 6 bases from V and 9 bases from J, leaving 15 bases between. Per germline, CDR1 MNHEY and CDR2 SMNVEV (reference sequence). This CDR3 is built from 13 residues. As DNA, the CDR3 is TGTGCCAGCAGCCCGACCGTGGGGGCTGAGCAGTTCTTC. This gives the protein CASSPTVGAEQFF.

This clonotype showed up just a few times. V gene TRBV30 combines with J gene TRBJ2-1; 10 nucleotides line up with TRBD1. Looked up from germline, CDR1 is GTSNPN and CDR2 is SVGIG (reference sequence). V trimming: 5 bases; J trimming: 6 bases; junction bases outside the gene matches: 7. This CDR3 has 14 residues. The CDR3 reads CAWATGGMSNEQFF. CDR3 nucleotides: TGTGCCTGGGCGACAGGGGGCATGAGCAATGAGCAGTTCTTC.

The gene calls are TRBV10-2 and TRBJ2-1; D tentatively fits TRBD1 or TRBD2 (5 bases each). CDR1 and CDR2 (germline): WSHSY, SAAADI. Trimming stripped 3 bases from V and 8 bases from J, with 17 bases between. The CDR3 has 15 residues. CDR3 bases: TGCGCCAGCAGTGACGAGGGGCGGTCAAGTGATGAGCAGTTCTTC. It yields the protein CASSDEGRSSDEQFF.

The J gene is TRBJ1-1, the V gene TRBV20-1, with a tentative D call TRBD1 (5 bases). Germline V lookup: CDR1 DFQATT, CDR2 SNEGSKA (reference sequence). V gave up 0 bases and J gave up 9 bases, with 11 bases separating them. The CDR3 has 12 amino acids. CDR3 region: CSARDWTNQAFF. CDR3 DNA sequence: TGCAGTGCTAGAGATTGGACAAATCAAGCTTTCTTT.

This sequence joins TRBV5-1 and TRBJ2-7; 9 nucleotides line up with TRBD2. CDR3 length: 16 residues. V gave up 4 bases and J gave up 7 bases; unmatched junction bases: 15. Germline loops: CDR1 SGHRS, CDR2 YFSETQ. The DNA of the CDR3 is TGCGCCAGCAGCAGGCCCCTAGCGGGACCGGGGGGGGAGCAGTACTTC. It translates to CASSRPLAGPGGEQYF.

In its sample, this clonotype was seen many times. The J gene is TRBJ2-1, the V gene TRBV15, with 9 bases identical to TRBD1. The CDR3 sequence is 16 residues long. J gave up 1 base and V 1 base, and 2 bases lay outside the gene matches. The germline gives CDR1 LNHNV, CDR2 YYDKDF (reference sequence). The CDR3 region is CATSRAQGASYNEQFF. The CDR3 DNA follows: TGTGCCACCAGCAGAGCACAGGGGGCTTCCTACAATGAGCAGTTCTTC.

The rearrangement uses TRBV30 and TRBJ1-2; 9 nucleotides line up with TRBD1. From germline, CDR1 is GTSNPN and CDR2 SVGIG (reference sequence). The CDR3 contains 13 residues. V was pared by 4 bases and J by 8 bases, with 8 bases of the junction left unmatched. CDR3 sequence: CAWTIQGAGGYTF. CDR3 sequence (DNA): TGTGCCTGGACTATACAGGGGGCTGGGGGCTACACCTTC.

This rearrangement joins TRBV20-1 to TRBJ1-3; 7 nucleotides agree with TRBD1. This CDR3 has 14 residues. Germline CDR1 reads DFQATT; CDR2 reads SNEGSKA (reference sequence). Unmatched junction bases numbered 4, after V lost 5 bases and J lost 0 bases. In nucleotides, the CDR3 is TGCAGTGCTGAGGACAGGCTCTCTGGAAACACCATATATTTT. It yields the protein CSAEDRLSGNTIYF.

The chain recombines TRBV30 with TRBJ2-1; the D is unclear. This CDR3 has 13 amino acids. With 0 bases removed from V and 9 bases from J, the gap between germline ends came to 12 bases. Germline lookup yields CDR1 GTSNPN and CDR2 SVGIG (reference sequence). The CDR3 spells CAWSVKGLGEQFF. For the CDR3, the DNA is TGTGCCTGGAGTGTAAAGGGCCTCGGTGAGCAGTTCTTC.

This clonotype was counted only a few times. The rearrangement uses TRBV27 and TRBJ2-7; no reliable D call. This CDR3 region has 15 residues. Germline CDR1 reads MNHEY; CDR2 reads SMNVEV (reference sequence). V was shortened by 0 bases and J by 6 bases, with 15 bases between the two germline ends. The CDR3 loop is CASSLSITHISEQYF. Written as DNA, the CDR3 is TGTGCCAGCAGTTTATCTATTACCCATATCAGCGAGCAGTACTTC.

At least ten counts were recorded for this clonotype. This chain connects TRBV2 to TRBJ2-7; no clear D. Germline loops: CDR1 SNHLY, CDR2 FYNNEI. V dropped 3 bases and J dropped 6 bases, with 6 bases sitting between them. This CDR3 contains 11 residues. The CDR3 DNA sequence: TGTGCCAGCAGTGAGCTCCTCGAGCAGTACTTC. Encoded protein: CASSELLEQYF.

The V call is TRBV20-1, the J call TRBJ2-1, with 8 nucleotides matching TRBD1. The CDR3 consists of 12 residues. Germline assignment: CDR1 DFQATT and CDR2 SNEGSKA (reference sequence). V was pared by 7 bases and J by 8 bases, with 7 bases of the junction left unmatched. The CDR3 sequence is CSGTGNPDEQFF. The CDR3 coding sequence is TGCAGTGGGACAGGGAACCCAGATGAGCAGTTCTTC.

The chain uses TRBV7-9 and TRBJ1-6; unclear D gene. V lost 5 bases and J lost 0, with 11 bases in between. Germline assignment: CDR1 SEHNR and CDR2 FQNEAQ (reference sequence). The CDR3 runs to 16 residues. The CDR3 DNA reads as TGTGCCAGCAGCCCAGAGGGAAGCTCCTATAATTCACCCCTCCACTTT. As protein: CASSPEGSSYNSPLHF.

This clonotype was seen a handful of times. The J gene is TRBJ2-1, the V gene TRBV3-1, with 8 nucleotides matching TRBD2. This CDR3 is built from 17 residues. Germline trimming cut 7 bases from V and 7 bases from J; bases unmatched to any gene: 18. Germline V lookup: CDR1 LGHDT, CDR2 YNNKEL (reference sequence). CDR3 sequence (DNA): TGTGCCAGCACCAAGAGGAGCGGGAGTAGGGTGTTGAATGAGCAGTTCTTC. Its protein product is CASTKRSGSRVLNEQFF.